The 18 T cell receptor beta chains below all came from one sample that was sequenced in a study of T cell repertoires in cytomegalovirus infection. MiXCR, run by TCRdb on the reads, gives a single entry per CDR3 protein. The table includes approximately 140,000 distinct CDR3 sequences, roughly 6% detected once. The source material was PBMCs. Receptors originate from a human donor in good health (CMV status not recorded). Some clones in this sample may be carry-over from other donors' samples.

This clonotype was observed many times. The chain is built from TRBV7-8 and TRBJ2-5; D might be TRBD1 or TRBD2, each matching 6 bases. V shed 5 bases and J shed 5 bases, with 15 bases lying between them. The CDR3 has 14 residues. CDR1 and CDR2 (germline): SGHVS, FQNEAQ. CDR3 loop: CASSQGGHGETQYF. The DNA of the CDR3 is TGTGCCAGCAGCCAAGGGGGGCACGGGGAGACCCAGTACTTC.

The gene calls are TRBV10-3 and TRBJ1-2, with D uncertain. The CDR3 runs to 13 residues. The V gene's germline CDR1 is ENHRY and CDR2 SYGVKD. Trimming removed 4 bases at V and 1 base at J, with 7 bases between. CDR3 in amino acids: CAISVDFNYGYTF. The DNA of the CDR3 is TGTGCCATCAGTGTCGATTTTAACTATGGCTACACCTTC.

This clonotype was recorded at least ten times. The V call is TRBV7-2, the J call TRBJ1-2, with 9 bases aligning to TRBD1. CDR1 and CDR2 (germline): SGHTA, FQGNSA. This CDR3 comprises 14 residues. J lost 3 bases, V lost 3 bases, and 2 bases had no gene match. CDR3 nucleotides: TGTGCCAGCAGCTTTACAGGGGGCGACTATGGCTACACCTTC. This gives the protein CASSFTGGDYGYTF.

Many counts were recorded for this clonotype. The chain has TRBV19 and TRBJ2-1, with a weak D call TRBD2 (5 bases). The germline V and J ends were trimmed by 3 bases and 5 bases, with 11 bases remaining between them. Germline V gene data show CDR1 as LNHDA and CDR2 as SQIVND (reference sequence). The CDR3 has 14 residues. In DNA, the CDR3 is TGTGCCAGTAGTATTCGAGGGTATAACAATGAGCAGTTCTTC. Translated: CASSIRGYNNEQFF.

In its sample, this clonotype was seen many times. CDR3 DNA sequence: TGTGCCAGCAGCCGACTCCCGGGACAGGACACAGATACGCAGTATTTT. Its protein product is CASSRLPGQDTDTQYF. J is TRBJ2-3 and V is TRBV12-3 or TRBV12-4; TRBD1 matches at 8 bases. The length of the CDR3 is 16 residues. Germline trimming cut 6 bases from V and 2 bases from J; bases unmatched to any gene: 10.

This clonotype has a count of ten or more. The rearrangement joins TRBV13 to TRBJ2-5, with TRBD1 matching 10 bases. This CDR3 spans 15 amino acids. CDR1 and CDR2 (germline): PRHDT, FYEKMQ (reference sequence). V was pared by 5 bases and J by 2 bases, with 5 bases of the junction left unmatched. Here the CDR3 reads CASSPPDRGQETQYF. CDR3 sequence (DNA): TGTGCCAGCAGCCCCCCGGACAGGGGGCAAGAGACCCAGTACTTC. The whole variable domain, remainder taken from reference TRBV13 and TRBJ2-5, is AAGVIQSPRHLIKEKRETATLKCYPIPRHDTVYWYQQGPGQDPQFLISFYEKMQSDKGSIPDRFSAQQFSDYHSELNMSSLELGDSALYFCASSPPDRGQETQYFGPGTRLLVL.

This clonotype was detected many times. V gene TRBV20-1 combines with J gene TRBJ2-1, with TRBD2 matching over 7 bases. V lost 0 bases, J lost 8 bases, and 10 bases stayed unmatched. This CDR3 spans 15 amino acids. The germline V gene encodes CDR1 DFQATT and CDR2 SNEGSKA (reference sequence). The chain's CDR3 is CSARDRGVSVYEQFF. The CDR3 coding sequence is TGCAGTGCTAGAGACCGGGGGGTGAGCGTATATGAGCAGTTCTTC.

This clonotype was seen ten or more times. This chain links TRBV7-2 with TRBJ2-2; D is possibly TRBD1 (6 bases). V dropped 4 bases and J dropped 7 bases, with 13 bases sitting between them. Germline V lookup: CDR1 SGHTA, CDR2 FQGNSA. The CDR3 extends over 14 amino acids. The CDR3 DNA is TGTGCCAGCAGCTCGACAGGTTATAACGGGGAGCTGTTTTTT. Its translation is CASSSTGYNGELFF.

J is TRBJ2-3 and V is TRBV5-5, with D unclear. Germline CDR1 and CDR2: SGHKS and YYEKEE (reference sequence). This CDR3 comprises 12 residues. V dropped 4 bases and J dropped 4 bases, with 7 bases sitting between them. The CDR3 DNA reads as TGTGCCAGCAGCCGGGTTTCAGATACGCAGTATTTT. This encodes CASSRVSDTQYF.

The chain has TRBV2 and TRBJ2-2; TRBD1 matches 9 bases. Germline trimming cut 8 bases from V and 3 bases from J; bases unmatched to any gene: 7. This CDR3 region has 15 residues. CDR1 and CDR2 from the germline V gene are SNHLY and FYNNEI. The CDR3 loop is CASGMGQGYTGELFF. DNA for the CDR3: TGTGCCAGCGGAATGGGACAGGGATACACCGGGGAGCTGTTTTTT.

This clonotype was detected many times. The rearrangement joins TRBV7-3 to TRBJ1-1; D call uncertain. Trimming cost V 2 bases and J 4 bases, with 8 bases left between them. This CDR3 is built from 13 residues. Germline lookup yields CDR1 SGHTA and CDR2 FQGTGA. The CDR3 sequence is CASSLESGTEAFF. DNA of the CDR3: TGTGCCAGCAGCTTAGAATCGGGCACTGAAGCTTTCTTT. The entire variable domain, with the rest obtained from reference TRBV7-3 and TRBJ1-1, is as follows: GAGVSQTPSNKVTEKGKYVELRCDPISGHTALYWYRQSLGQGPEFLIYFQGTGAADDSGLPNDRFFAVRPEGSVSTLKIQRTERGDSAVYLCASSLESGTEAFFGQGTRLTVV.

The V call is TRBV20-1, the J call TRBJ1-2; 7 bases align to TRBD1. The germline V gene encodes CDR1 DFQATT and CDR2 SNEGSKA (reference sequence). V lost 0 bases to trimming and J lost 8 bases; unmatched junction nucleotides: 9. This CDR3 spans 14 amino acids. This chain's CDR3 is CSARDRDRAGGYTF. In DNA, the CDR3 is TGCAGTGCTAGAGATCGAGACAGGGCTGGGGGCTACACCTTC.

The chain combines TRBV6-2 or TRBV6-3 with TRBJ1-5; D remains ambiguous. V was pared by 0 bases and J by 0 bases, with 15 bases between. The CDR3 totals 18 residues. Germline V gene data show CDR1 as MNHEY and CDR2 as SVGEGT. The DNA for the CDR3 is TGTGCCAGCAGTTACTCGATACGCGGCGTAGATAGCAATCAGCCCCAGCATTTT. Encoded protein: CASSYSIRGVDSNQPQHF.

This chain links TRBV5-4 with TRBJ2-3; no clear D. The CDR3 consists of 14 residues. CDR1 and CDR2 (germline): SGHNT, YYREEE (reference sequence). Trimming took off 4 bases at V and 2 bases at J, with 11 bases between the two ends. The CDR3 region is CASSTDPLTDTQYF. The CDR3 DNA follows: TGTGCCAGCAGCACCGATCCTCTCACAGATACGCAGTATTTT. The full variable domain, with the rest looked up from reference TRBV5-4 and TRBJ2-3, is ETGVTQSPTHLIKTRGQQVTLRCSSQSGHNTVSWYQQALGQGPQFIFQYYREEENGRGNFPPRFSGLQFPNYSSELNVNALELDDSALYLCASSTDPLTDTQYFGPGTRLTVL.

There are many counts of this clonotype. The chain couples TRBV7-3 to TRBJ1-5; D might be TRBD1 (6 bases). The CDR3 totals 15 residues. Germline V gene sequence: CDR1 SGHTA, CDR2 FQGTGA. V dropped 4 bases and J dropped 0 bases, with 10 bases sitting between them. The CDR3 region is CASSSTGYSNQPQHF. CDR3 nucleotide sequence: TGTGCCAGCAGCTCCACAGGGTATAGCAATCAGCCCCAGCATTTT.

The chain recombines TRBV18 with TRBJ2-1; 7 positions agree with TRBD2. The CDR3 extends over 14 amino acids. Losses at the gene ends were 4 bases for V and 9 bases for J; bases not matched to a gene: 9. Germline CDR1 reads KGHSH; CDR2 reads LQKENI. CDR3 sequence: CASSLRTGRLEQFF. CDR3 bases: TGTGCCAGCTCACTAAGGACCGGGAGGCTTGAGCAGTTCTTC.

This clonotype has at least ten counts. The V call is TRBV7-8, the J call TRBJ1-4; D gene unclear. Per germline, CDR1 SGHVS and CDR2 FQNEAQ. The V end lost 1 base, the J end lost 12 bases, and 9 bases lay between the germline ends. The CDR3 has 12 residues. The CDR3 reads CASSLGSVELFF. The CDR3 nucleotides read TGTGCCAGCAGCTTAGGGAGTGTTGAACTGTTTTTT.

This clonotype was seen at least ten times. This chain joins TRBV28 and TRBJ2-7; D may be TRBD1 or TRBD2 (5 bases each). The CDR3 loop spans 16 amino acids. Germline loops: CDR1 MDHEN, CDR2 SYDVKM. Trimming shortened V by 5 bases and J by 2 bases, and 19 bases separated the two germline ends. The CDR3 sequence is CASSPLDGGSTYEQYF. The CDR3 DNA is TGTGCCAGCAGTCCCCTTGATGGGGGAAGCACCTACGAGCAGTACTTC.